A selection of T cell receptor beta chains follows, all from one sample in a study of CD8+CD57+ T cells in acquired aplastic anemia. TCRdb analysed the reads with MiXCR anew, one entry per CDR3 protein. The profile shows fewer than 250,000 distinct CDR3 sequences, 40% to 50% of them singletons. Material for sequencing was sorted CD4+, CD8+, or CD8+CD57+ T cells (not recorded which) from PBMCs. These receptors were obtained from a human donor with aplastic anemia. Each CDR3 is given with its conserved first and last residue. The D gene is left open where the match is weak. The size entry is marked missing in some rows and otherwise reads once, few, many or a size class.

V	size	D	J	CDR3	DNA
TRBV7-9	many	NA	TRBJ2-7	CASSFEVAGSYEQYF	TGTGCCAGCAGCTTTGAGGTGGCGGGCTCCTACGAGCAGTACTTC
TRBV7-3	NA	TRBD2	TRBJ2-1	CASSLGYQLAGVLGNEQFF	TGTGCCAGCAGCTTAGGGTATCAACTAGCGGGAGTACTAGGGAATGAGCAGTTCTTC
TRBV4-1	few	TRBD2	TRBJ2-1	CASSQSLAEGSSYNEQFF	TGCGCCAGCAGCCAATCACTAGCGGAAGGTTCGTCCTACAATGAGCAGTTCTTC
TRBV2	many	TRBD1	TRBJ2-2	CASSQQTGGSTGELFF	TGTGCCAGCAGCCAACAGACAGGGGGCAGCACCGGGGAGCTGTTTTTT
TRBV7-8	NA	NA	TRBJ2-2	CASSPRAGGELFF	TGTGCCAGCAGCCCCAGGGCGGGCGGGGAGCTGTTTTTT
TRBV6-5	many	TRBD1	TRBJ2-5	CASDPTGGQETQYF	TGTGCCAGCGACCCAACAGGGGGCCAAGAGACCCAGTACTTC
TRBV11-2	NA	TRBD2	TRBJ2-1	CASRKRTSGGFDEQFF	TGTGCCAGCAGAAAAAGGACTAGCGGGGGGTTTGATGAGCAGTTCTTC
TRBV7-9	many	NA	TRBJ2-5	CASLELQETQYF	TGTGCCAGCTTGGAACTGCAAGAGACCCAGTACTTC
TRBV7-2	NA	NA	TRBJ2-2	CASSPLIGELFF	TGTGCCAGCAGCCCACTCATCGGGGAGCTGTTTTTT
TRBV20-1	NA	TRBD2	TRBJ2-7	CSARVLAGDLYEQYF	TGCAGTGCTAGAGTACTAGCGGGGGATCTATACGAGCAGTACTTC
TRBV5-4	NA	NA	TRBJ2-1	CASSLVRSDEQFF	TGTGCCAGCAGCTTGGTCCGATCTGATGAGCAGTTCTTC
TRBV2	NA	NA	TRBJ2-1	CASIKRVMDEQFF	TGTGCCAGTATAAAGCGGGTCATGGATGAGCAGTTCTTC
TRBV15	NA	NA	TRBJ1-2	CATSRDLGIYGYTF	TGTGCCACCAGCAGAGATCTAGGGATCTATGGCTACACCTTC
TRBV7-9	NA	NA	TRBJ2-5	CASTPQGYETQYF	TGTGCCAGCACCCCCCAGGGCTACGAGACCCAGTACTTC
TRBV27	many	NA	TRBJ2-7	CASSTNGGAYEQYF	TGTGCCAGCAGTACCAATGGAGGGGCCTACGAGCAGTACTTC
TRBV10-2	NA	TRBD2	TRBJ2-2	CASSEREAGELFF	TGCGCCAGCAGTGAGCGGGAGGCCGGGGAGCTGTTTTTT
TRBV19	NA	NA	TRBJ2-1	CASSIPRVHNEQFF	TGTGCCAGTAGTATCCCCAGGGTCCACAATGAGCAGTTCTTC
TRBV27	few	NA	TRBJ2-7	CASSLSLGEVPYEQYF	TGTGCCAGCAGTTTATCGTTGGGGGAGGTCCCCTACGAGCAGTACTTC
TRBV29-1	NA	TRBD1	TRBJ2-7	CSVEDRGLSYEQYF	TGCAGCGTTGAAGACAGGGGGTTATCCTACGAGCAGTACTTC
TRBV25-1	few	NA	TRBJ2-3	CASSEYPDTQYF	TGTGCCAGCAGTGAATACCCAGATACGCAGTATTTT
TRBV6-2/TRBV6-3	many	NA	TRBJ2-7	CASSPDSHSSYEQYF	TGTGCCAGCAGTCCGGACAGTCACAGCTCCTACGAGCAGTACTTC
TRBV7-9	NA	NA	TRBJ2-5	CASSLGGGDLQETQYF	TGTGCCAGCAGCTTGGGAGGGGGGGACCTCCAAGAGACCCAGTACTTC
TRBV30	NA	TRBD1	TRBJ1-6	CACGTGVNSPLHF	TGTGCCTGCGGGACAGGGGTTAATTCACCCCTCCACTTT
TRBV12-3/TRBV12-4	many	NA	TRBJ2-5	CATTSQGIDKETQYF	TGTGCCACCACCTCCCAGGGTATCGATAAAGAGACCCAGTACTTC
TRBV9	few	TRBD1	TRBJ1-2	CASSPRTGYSYTF	TGTGCCAGCAGCCCCAGGACAGGGTATAGCTACACCTTC
TRBV20-1	NA	TRBD1	TRBJ2-7	CSARKGTGSYEQYF	TGCAGTGCTAGAAAAGGGACAGGATCCTACGAGCAGTACTTC